The 27 T cell receptor beta chains below come from one sample, sequenced in a study of T cells in Graves' hyperthyroidism and ophthalmopathy. Amplification targeted TCR beta CDR3 regions from RNA transcripts. The study used the HTBI primer set for a first-round RT-PCR of the TCR CDR3. TCRdb reprocessed the multiplex PCR reads via MiXCR and lists one record per CDR3 protein. The repertoire has under 400,000 distinct CDR3 sequences, more than 15% of them found once; the top ten carry about a quarter. Sequencing used blood. The receptors were gathered from a woman between 18 and 30 years old with Graves' hyperthyroidism that later progressed to Graves' ophthalmopathy.

V is TRBV12-3 or TRBV12-4 and J is TRBJ2-1; TRBD2 matches at 8 bases. V dropped 6 bases and J dropped 2; count of bases not matched to a gene: 6. The CDR3 contains 15 residues. DNA of the CDR3: TGTGCCAGCAGATCTCGGGAGGGCGCCTACAATGAGCAGTTCTTC. It yields the protein CASRSREGAYNEQFF.

The V gene is TRBV15, the J gene TRBJ2-3; 15 nucleotides line up with TRBD2. The junction had 10 bases not matched to a gene; V was cut back by 0 bases and J by 3 bases. Germline V gives CDR1 LNHNV, CDR2 YYDKDF (reference sequence). This CDR3 is 20 amino acids long. CDR3 coding DNA: TGTGCCACCAGCAGAGATCTAAAAGGACTAGCGGGAGGGCTTACAGATACGCAGTATTTT. It translates to CATSRDLKGLAGGLTDTQYF.

This clonotype occurred many times. The V call is TRBV5-1, the J call TRBJ2-7, with 10 bases that match TRBD2. J was trimmed by 0 bases and V by 4 bases; bases with no gene match: 4. Per germline, CDR1 SGHRS and CDR2 YFSETQ. CDR3 length: 15 amino acids. The CDR3 reads CASSIEREGSYEQYF. CDR3 DNA: TGCGCCAGCAGCATCGAGCGGGAGGGCTCCTACGAGCAGTACTTC.

V gene TRBV27 combines with J gene TRBJ2-2, with 12 bases lining up with TRBD1. This CDR3 spans 14 amino acids. Germline V CDR1 and CDR2: MNHEY, SMNVEV (reference sequence). The J segment lost 6 bases and the V segment lost 6 bases, leaving 2 bases of the junction unmatched. This CDR3 reads CASRGQGAPGELFF. The CDR3 nucleotides read TGTGCCAGCAGGGGACAGGGGGCCCCCGGGGAGCTGTTTTTT.

This clonotype was counted many times. The chain combines TRBV27 with TRBJ2-3; tentative D call: TRBD1 (6 bases). This CDR3 has 15 amino acids. Germline V lookup: CDR1 MNHEY, CDR2 SMNVEV (reference sequence). V dropped 5 bases and J dropped 1 base, with 13 bases sitting between them. This CDR3 reads CASSLQGIGTDTQYF. The CDR3 coding sequence is TGTGCCAGCAGTCTGCAGGGGATAGGCACAGATACGCAGTATTTT.

V gene TRBV28 combines with J gene TRBJ1-5; 9 nucleotides match TRBD1. This CDR3 has 15 residues. In germline, CDR1 is MDHEN, CDR2 SYDVKM. V lost 5 bases and J lost 5; bases outside the gene matches: 7. CDR3 loop: CASSLGWTGDQPQHF. The CDR3 nucleotides read TGTGCCAGCAGTCTCGGTTGGACAGGGGATCAGCCCCAGCATTTT.

This clonotype was seen once. V is TRBV12-3 or TRBV12-4 and J is TRBJ2-7; TRBD2 matches at 7 bases. The CDR3 is 15 amino acids. The ends lost 2 bases at V and 2 bases at J; junction bases unmatched: 6. CDR3 in DNA: TGTGCCAGCAGTTTAATGCTAGCGGAAACCTACGAGCAGTACTTC. Its translation is CASSLMLAETYEQYF.

The V call is TRBV20-1, the J call TRBJ2-3; 11 bases line up with TRBD1. This CDR3 region has 17 residues. Germline V CDR1 and CDR2: DFQATT, SNEGSKA (reference sequence). J gave up 2 bases and V 0 bases, and 7 bases lay outside the gene matches. The CDR3 spells CSARDWTGGAPTDTQYF. In nucleotides, the CDR3 is TGCAGTGCTAGAGATTGGACAGGGGGCGCCCCCACAGATACGCAGTATTTT.

Many counts were recorded for this clonotype. V is TRBV11-1 and J is TRBJ2-3; TRBD1 agrees at 9 bases. Per germline, CDR1 SGHAT and CDR2 FQDESV (reference sequence). V was clipped by 5 bases and J by 3 bases; unmatched bases: 6. The CDR3 runs to 15 residues. For the CDR3, the DNA is TGTGCCAGCAGCACCGGGACAGGGATAACAGATACGCAGTATTTT. This translates into CASSTGTGITDTQYF. Full variable domain (rest looked up from reference TRBV11-1 and TRBJ2-3): EAEVAQSPRYKITEKSQAVAFWCDPISGHATLYWYRQILGQGPELLVQFQDESVVDDSQLPKDRFSAERLKGVDSTLKIQPAELGDSAMYLCASSTGTGITDTQYFGPGTRLTVL.

This clonotype was seen a handful of times. The chain has TRBV19 and TRBJ2-1; a possible D gene is TRBD1 (5 bases). In germline, CDR1 is LNHDA, CDR2 SQIVND (reference sequence). The V gene lost 4 bases and the J gene lost 10 bases, with 14 bases spanning the gap. This CDR3 spans 13 amino acids. CDR3 nucleotide sequence: TGTGCCAGTAGTACCACGCAGGGTGAGGAGCAGTTCTTC. It yields the protein CASSTTQGEEQFF.

In the case of this clonotype: A much larger clone lies a single base off, so this may be a read error. DNA of the CDR3: TGTGCCAGCAGCCAAGGGCCCGGGACAGGTTTGAGCTCCTACGTGCAGTACTTC. Its translation: CASSQGPGTGLSSYVQYF. V gene TRBV3-1 combines with J gene TRBJ2-7, with 8 bases identical to TRBD1. The CDR3 spans 18 residues. Per germline, CDR1 LGHDT and CDR2 YNNKEL (reference sequence).

CDR3: CASSVVGRAADEQFF. In nucleotides, the CDR3 is TGTGCCAGCAGCGTAGTGGGGAGGGCCGCGGATGAGCAGTTCTTC. The chain couples TRBV9 to TRBJ2-1; the match to TRBD2 covers 7 bases. The germline gives CDR1 SGDLS, CDR2 YYNGEE. Losses at the gene ends were 0 bases for V and 8 bases for J; bases not matched to a gene: 8. This CDR3 contains 15 residues.

This clonotype was recorded many times. This rearrangement joins TRBV3-1 to TRBJ1-5; D is undetermined. CDR3 size: 14 residues. Germline V lookup: CDR1 LGHDT, CDR2 YNNKEL (reference sequence). Trimming removed 0 bases from V and 11 bases from J, with 14 bases in between. DNA of the CDR3: TGTGCCAGCAGCCAAGATCGAAGCACCCCGACCCAGCATTTT. Amino acid sequence: CASSQDRSTPTQHF.

This clonotype was seen ten or more times. V gene TRBV6-1 combines with J gene TRBJ1-5; no clear D. Germline CDR1 is MNHNS and CDR2 is SASEGT. The CDR3 covers 13 residues. Trimming took off 7 bases at V and 2 bases at J, with 9 bases between the two ends. The CDR3 region has the DNA TGTGCCAGCAACGCGGTACGCAATCAGCCCCAGCATTTT. This codes for CASNAVRNQPQHF.

This clonotype was recorded at least ten times. The chain employs TRBV28 and TRBJ2-1, with D possibly TRBD1 on 5 matching bases. The CDR3 consists of 14 residues. Trimming shortened V by 0 bases and J by 9 bases, and 12 bases separated the two germline ends. Germline V gene data show CDR1 as MDHEN and CDR2 as SYDVKM. The CDR3 sequence is CASSLWAGLSEQFF. The CDR3 DNA follows: TGTGCCAGCAGTTTATGGGCAGGGTTGAGTGAGCAGTTCTTC.

This clonotype was recorded many times. The chain links TRBV5-1 to TRBJ1-1; no reliable D call. V was trimmed by 4 bases and J by 5 bases, leaving 18 bases between them. Germline loops: CDR1 SGHRS, CDR2 YFSETQ. The CDR3 is 15 amino acids. CDR3 nucleotide sequence: TGCGCCAGCAGCCCCGAACAAAGCGCACGGACTGAAGCTTTCTTT. Translated: CASSPEQSARTEAFF.

The chain is built from TRBV20-1 and TRBJ2-3; D may match TRBD1 or TRBD2 (5 bases each). This CDR3 region has 16 residues. V was cut by 3 bases and J by 4 bases, with 20 bases left in between. Germline-derived CDR1 and CDR2 are DFQATT and SNEGSKA (reference sequence). CDR3 coding DNA: TGCAGTGCTAGGCCCTCCATGAGGGGAGAGGCAGATACGCAGTATTTT. Translating it yields CSARPSMRGEADTQYF.

This clonotype was counted only a few times. The rearrangement links TRBV11-2 to TRBJ1-6; D might be TRBD1 (6 bases). Per the germline V gene, CDR1 is SGHAT and CDR2 is FQNNGV. The ends were cut back, 5 bases at V and 5 bases at J, with 10 bases in the middle. This CDR3 contains 14 residues. The CDR3 DNA reads as TGTGCCAGCAGCCGAGGGGGGGATAATTCACCCCTCCACTTT. Translating it yields CASSRGGDNSPLHF.

This clonotype was observed a few times. The chain joins TRBV3-1 to TRBJ2-1, with 10 bases matching TRBD2. Per the germline V gene, CDR1 is LGHDT and CDR2 is YNNKEL (reference sequence). With 4 bases clipped from V and 8 bases from J, the junction kept 8 bases outside the gene matches. The CDR3 has 15 residues. The CDR3 reads CASSPLAGEVDEQFF. The CDR3 DNA reads TGTGCCAGCAGCCCCCTAGCGGGAGAGGTCGATGAGCAGTTCTTC.

CDR3 loop: CASTETGGYNEQFF. DNA of the CDR3: TGTGCCAGTACCGAGACAGGGGGCTACAATGAGCAGTTCTTC. This rearrangement joins TRBV19 to TRBJ2-1, with 9 bases that match TRBD1. With 7 bases clipped from V and 3 bases from J, the junction kept 4 bases outside the gene matches. The CDR3 is 14 residues long. Per germline, CDR1 LNHDA and CDR2 SQIVND (reference sequence).

At least ten counts were recorded for this clonotype. The chain uses TRBV20-1 and TRBJ2-1; D perhaps matches TRBD2 (5 bases). The length of the CDR3 is 13 residues. From germline, CDR1 is DFQATT and CDR2 SNEGSKA (reference sequence). V shed 4 bases and J shed 9 bases, with 16 bases lying between them. The CDR3 is CSATGLTWGEQFF. For the CDR3, the DNA is TGCAGTGCTACAGGACTTACTTGGGGTGAGCAGTTCTTC.

This clonotype has at least ten counts. The chain combines TRBV24-1 with TRBJ2-3, with unresolved D. Deletions cut 7 bases from V and 1 base from J, with 11 bases between. CDR1 and CDR2 from the germline V gene are KGHDR and SFDVKD. This CDR3 is built from 14 residues. CDR3 coding DNA: TGTGCCACCAGCTCTTTTGGGGGCACAGATACGCAGTATTTT. It encodes CATSSFGGTDTQYF.

The CDR3 DNA reads TGTGCCACCAGTGACCGGACTAGGCCCTTGGCCAATGAGCAGTTCTTC. Encoded protein: CATSDRTRPLANEQFF. The J gene is TRBJ2-1, the V gene TRBV24-1; 7 bases agree with TRBD2. This CDR3 is built from 16 residues. Germline values: CDR1 KGHDR, CDR2 SFDVKD. Losses at the gene ends were 4 bases for V and 6 bases for J; bases not matched to a gene: 11.

This clonotype has a handful of counts. The chain recombines TRBV30 with TRBJ1-6, with D perhaps TRBD1 (6 bases). Trimming cost V 8 bases and J 7 bases, with 15 bases left between them. The CDR3 length is 13 residues. Germline V gene data show CDR1 as GTSNPN and CDR2 as SVGIG (reference sequence). CDR3 sequence (DNA): TGTGCCCAACAGGGAGAGGGGAATTCACCCCTCCACTTT. Translating it yields CAQQGEGNSPLHF.

This clonotype was recorded many times. The rearrangement links TRBV12-5 to TRBJ2-1; no reliable D call. The CDR3 is 14 amino acids. With 1 base removed from V and 4 bases from J, the gap between germline ends came to 8 bases. CDR1 and CDR2 (germline): LGHNT, FRNRAP. DNA of the CDR3: TGTGCTAGTGGTTTGGGAGCGAGTTACAATGAGCAGTTCTTC. Protein product: CASGLGASYNEQFF. The complete variable domain, with remaining parts taken from reference TRBV12-5 and TRBJ2-1, reads DARVTQTPRHKVTEMGQEVTMRCQPILGHNTVFWYRQTMMQGLELLAYFRNRAPLDDSGMPKDRFSAEMPDATLATLKIQPSEPRDSAVYFCASGLGASYNEQFFGPGTRLTVL.

This clonotype was counted only a few times. The V and J genes are TRBV25-1 and TRBJ1-3; D unclear. The V and J ends lost 1 base and 0 bases respectively, with 10 bases between them. This CDR3 region has 16 residues. CDR1 is MGHDK, CDR2 SYGVNS, per germline. CDR3 sequence: CASSESGRTSGNTIYF. In nucleotides, the CDR3 is TGTGCCAGCAGTGAATCAGGACGGACCTCTGGAAACACCATATATTTT.

This clonotype occurred many times. This rearrangement joins TRBV30 to TRBJ2-3, with D perhaps matching TRBD1 (5 bases). The V gene's germline CDR1 is GTSNPN and CDR2 SVGIG (reference sequence). Trimming left V 1 base short and J 5 bases short, with 10 bases between. This CDR3 has 13 residues. CDR3 DNA sequence: TGTGCCTGGAGTGGACAGTCGCAAGATACGCAGTATTTT. It is translated as CAWSGQSQDTQYF.